The 4 T cell receptor beta chains below all came from one sample that was sequenced in a study of beta chain features in type 1 diabetes. Of the isolated RNA, all was reverse transcribed, and so the sequenced material was expressed TCRB transcripts. TCRdb keeps only in-frame clones here, not all; method: immunoSEQ multiplex PCR. The sample lists about 410,000 clones, about 15% occurring once. Material: naive CD4+ T cells from blood. Receptor source: a man aged 25 to 45 in good health.

This clone turned up a few times. V and J are TRBV7-8 and TRBJ2-5; no clear D gene. V was shortened by 5 bases and J by 2 bases, with 6 bases between the two germline ends. In germline, CDR1 is SGHVS, CDR2 FQNEAQ. The CDR3 sequence is 12 residues long. CDR3 in amino acids: CASSLLQETQYF. CDR3 in DNA: TGTGCCAGCAGCCTGCTACAAGAGACCCAGTACTTC. The entire variable domain, with the rest obtained from reference TRBV7-8 and TRBJ2-5, is as follows: GAGVSQSPRYKVAKRGQDVALRCDPISGHVSLFWYQQALGQGPEFLTYFQNEAQLDKSGLPSDRFFAERPEGSVSTLKIQRTQQEDSAVYLCASSLLQETQYFGPGTRLLVL.

The chain has TRBV4-3 and TRBJ2-3; possibly TRBD2 for D (6 bases). CDR1 and CDR2 from the germline V gene are LGHNA and YSLEER. The V gene lost 0 bases and the J gene lost 10 bases, with 11 bases spanning the gap. This CDR3 spans 13 amino acids. The CDR3 sequence is CASSQEVADPQYF. For the CDR3, the DNA is TGCGCCAGCAGCCAAGAAGTAGCGGATCCGCAGTATTTT.

The chain joins TRBV19 to TRBJ1-1; D is unclear. The CDR3 extends over 13 amino acids. Trimming cost V 6 bases and J 0 bases, with 8 bases left between them. The V gene's germline CDR1 is LNHDA and CDR2 SQIVND (reference sequence). The CDR3 DNA is TGTGCCAGTAGCGTGGACGTGAACACTGAAGCTTTCTTT. Translating it yields CASSVDVNTEAFF.

The CDR3: CSAPLNEQFF. The CDR3 DNA reads TGCAGTGCTCCCCTGAATGAGCAGTTCTTC. The V gene is TRBV20-1, the J gene TRBJ2-1, with D unclear. The CDR3 spans 10 residues. Deletions cut 5 bases from V and 7 bases from J, with 6 bases between. The germline CDR1 and CDR2 sequences are DFQATT and SNEGSKA (reference sequence).